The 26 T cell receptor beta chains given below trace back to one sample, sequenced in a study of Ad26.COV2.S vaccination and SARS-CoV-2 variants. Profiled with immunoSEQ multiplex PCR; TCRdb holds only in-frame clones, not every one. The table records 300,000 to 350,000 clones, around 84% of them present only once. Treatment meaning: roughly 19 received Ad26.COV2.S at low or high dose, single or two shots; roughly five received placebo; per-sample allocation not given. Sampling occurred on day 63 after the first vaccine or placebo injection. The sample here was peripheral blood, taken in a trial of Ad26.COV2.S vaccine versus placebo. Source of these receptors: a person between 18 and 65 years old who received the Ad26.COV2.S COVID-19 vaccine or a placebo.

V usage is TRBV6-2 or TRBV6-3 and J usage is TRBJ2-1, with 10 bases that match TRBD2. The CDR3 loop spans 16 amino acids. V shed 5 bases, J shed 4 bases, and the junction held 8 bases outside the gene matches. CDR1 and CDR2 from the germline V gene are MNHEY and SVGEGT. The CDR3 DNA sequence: TGTGCCAGCAGTAAAATAGCGGGGGGCAAATACAATGAGCAGTTCTTC. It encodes CASSKIAGGKYNEQFF.

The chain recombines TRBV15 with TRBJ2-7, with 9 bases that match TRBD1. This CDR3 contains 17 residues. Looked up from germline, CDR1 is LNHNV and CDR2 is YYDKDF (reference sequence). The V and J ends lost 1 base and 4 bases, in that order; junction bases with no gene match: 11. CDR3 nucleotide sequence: TGTGCCACCAGCAGAGCCCTACCGGGACAGGGTCTGTACGAGCAGTACTTC. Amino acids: CATSRALPGQGLYEQYF.

The CDR3 loop is CATSRLNTEAFF. The CDR3, as DNA: TGTGCCACGTCCAGGTTGAACACTGAAGCTTTCTTT. V usage is TRBV12-3 or TRBV12-4 and J usage is TRBJ1-1; no definite D call. V gave up 10 bases and J gave up 0 bases, with 9 bases separating them. The CDR3 is 12 amino acids.

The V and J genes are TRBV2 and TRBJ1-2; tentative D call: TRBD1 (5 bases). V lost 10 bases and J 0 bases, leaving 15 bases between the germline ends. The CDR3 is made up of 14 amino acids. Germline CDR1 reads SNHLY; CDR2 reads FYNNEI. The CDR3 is CANMRRGANYGYTF. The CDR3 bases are TGTGCCAACATGAGGAGGGGAGCTAACTATGGCTACACCTTC.

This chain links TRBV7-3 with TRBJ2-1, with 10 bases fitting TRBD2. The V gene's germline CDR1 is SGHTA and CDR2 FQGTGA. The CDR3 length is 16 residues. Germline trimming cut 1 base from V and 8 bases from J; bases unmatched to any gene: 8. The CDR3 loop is CASSLSGSGGQDEQFF. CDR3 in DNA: TGTGCCAGCAGCTTAAGTGGTAGCGGGGGGCAGGATGAGCAGTTCTTC.

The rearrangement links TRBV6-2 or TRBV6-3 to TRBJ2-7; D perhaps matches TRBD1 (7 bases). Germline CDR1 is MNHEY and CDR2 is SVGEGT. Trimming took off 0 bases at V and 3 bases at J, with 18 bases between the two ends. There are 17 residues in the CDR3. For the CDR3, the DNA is TGTGCCAGCAGTTACTCGACGTCAGGGGGGCAACACTACGAGCAGTACTTC. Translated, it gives CASSYSTSGGQHYEQYF.

CDR3 DNA: TGTGCCAGCAGCTTCCGTCCCCGGGACACTGAAGCTTTCTTT. Translated: CASSFRPRDTEAFF. This chain joins TRBV7-2 and TRBJ1-1; D is uncertain. Per germline, CDR1 SGHTA and CDR2 FQGNSA. The CDR3 extends over 14 amino acids. V dropped 3 bases and J dropped 3 bases, with 11 bases sitting between them.

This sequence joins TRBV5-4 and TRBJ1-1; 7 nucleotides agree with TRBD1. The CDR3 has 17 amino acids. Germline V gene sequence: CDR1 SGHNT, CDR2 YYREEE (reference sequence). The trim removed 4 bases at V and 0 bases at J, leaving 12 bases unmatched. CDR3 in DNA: TGTGCCAGCAGCACTCCCCCTACCGGGACAGTGAACACTGAAGCTTTCTTT. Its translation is CASSTPPTGTVNTEAFF.

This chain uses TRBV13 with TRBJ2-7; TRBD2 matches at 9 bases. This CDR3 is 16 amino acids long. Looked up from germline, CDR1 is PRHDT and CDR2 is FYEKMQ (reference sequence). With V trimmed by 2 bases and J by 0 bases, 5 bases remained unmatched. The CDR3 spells CASSLWAGGNSYEQYF. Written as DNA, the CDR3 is TGTGCCAGCAGCTTATGGGCGGGGGGGAACTCCTACGAGCAGTACTTC. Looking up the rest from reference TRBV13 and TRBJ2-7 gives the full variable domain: AAGVIQSPRHLIKEKRETATLKCYPIPRHDTVYWYQQGPGQDPQFLISFYEKMQSDKGSIPDRFSAQQFSDYHSELNMSSLELGDSALYFCASSLWAGGNSYEQYFGPGTRLTVT.

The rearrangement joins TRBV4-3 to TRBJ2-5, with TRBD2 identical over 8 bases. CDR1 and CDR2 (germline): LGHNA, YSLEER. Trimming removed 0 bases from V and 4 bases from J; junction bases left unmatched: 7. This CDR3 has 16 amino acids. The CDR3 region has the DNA TGCGCCAGCAGCCAAGATATTGGACTAGCAAGAGAGACCCAGTACTTC. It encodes CASSQDIGLARETQYF.

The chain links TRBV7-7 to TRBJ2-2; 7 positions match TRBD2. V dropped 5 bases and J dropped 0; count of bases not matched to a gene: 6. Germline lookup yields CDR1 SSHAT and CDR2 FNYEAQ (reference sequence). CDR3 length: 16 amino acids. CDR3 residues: CASSPPGGTNTGELFF. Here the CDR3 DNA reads TGTGCCAGCAGCCCCCCGGGGGGAACGAACACCGGGGAGCTGTTTTTT.

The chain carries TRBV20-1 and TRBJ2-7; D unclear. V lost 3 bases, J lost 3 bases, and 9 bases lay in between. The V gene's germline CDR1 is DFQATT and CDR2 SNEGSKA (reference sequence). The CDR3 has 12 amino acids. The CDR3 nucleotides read TGCAGTGCTAGTTATCTCAACTACGAGCAGTACTTC. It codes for CSASYLNYEQYF.

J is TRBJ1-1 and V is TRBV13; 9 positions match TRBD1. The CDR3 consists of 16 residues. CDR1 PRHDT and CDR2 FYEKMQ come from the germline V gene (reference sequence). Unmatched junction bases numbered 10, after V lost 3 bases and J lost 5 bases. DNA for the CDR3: TGTGCCAGCAGCTTCCCTTCCGGGACAGGGAGGACTGAAGCTTTCTTT. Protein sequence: CASSFPSGTGRTEAFF.

The CDR3 DNA is TGCGCCAGCAGCTCCCTTAGGAAAGATACGCAGTATTTT. Translating it yields CASSSLRKDTQYF. The chain links TRBV5-1 to TRBJ2-3; D call uncertain. Germline assignment: CDR1 SGHRS and CDR2 YFSETQ. The CDR3 is made up of 13 amino acids. Trimming shortened V by 3 bases and J by 5 bases, and 10 bases separated the two germline ends.

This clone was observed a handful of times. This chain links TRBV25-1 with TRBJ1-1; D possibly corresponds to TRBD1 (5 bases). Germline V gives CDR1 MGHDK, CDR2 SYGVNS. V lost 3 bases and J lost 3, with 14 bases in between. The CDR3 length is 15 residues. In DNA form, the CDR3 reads TGTGCCAGCAGTGATTCGACCGTGGGGGACACTGAAGCTTTCTTT. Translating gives CASSDSTVGDTEAFF.

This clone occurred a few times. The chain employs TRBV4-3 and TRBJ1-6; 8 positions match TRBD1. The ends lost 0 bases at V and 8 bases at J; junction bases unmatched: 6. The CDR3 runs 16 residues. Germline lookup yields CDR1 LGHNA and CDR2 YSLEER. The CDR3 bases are TGCGCCAGCAGCCAAGATACCAGGGGGCGCGATTCACCCCTCCACTTT. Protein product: CASSQDTRGRDSPLHF.

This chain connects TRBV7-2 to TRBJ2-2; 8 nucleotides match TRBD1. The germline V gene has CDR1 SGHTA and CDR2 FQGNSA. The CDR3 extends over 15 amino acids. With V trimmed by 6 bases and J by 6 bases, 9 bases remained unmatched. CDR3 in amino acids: CASRVTGGSAGELFF. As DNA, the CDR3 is TGTGCCAGCAGGGTAACAGGGGGATCAGCCGGGGAGCTGTTTTTT.

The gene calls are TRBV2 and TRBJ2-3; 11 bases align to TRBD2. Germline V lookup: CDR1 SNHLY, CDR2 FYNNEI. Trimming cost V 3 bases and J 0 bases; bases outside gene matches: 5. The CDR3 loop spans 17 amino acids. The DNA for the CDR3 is TGTGCCAGCAGTGAGCCGACTAGCGGGGTTAGCACAGATACGCAGTATTTT. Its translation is CASSEPTSGVSTDTQYF. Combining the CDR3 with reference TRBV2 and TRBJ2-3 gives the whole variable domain EPEVTQTPSHQVTQMGQEVILRCVPISNHLYFYWYRQILGQKVEFLVSFYNNEISEKSEIFDDQFSVERPDGSNFTLKIRSTKLEDSAMYFCASSEPTSGVSTDTQYFGPGTRLTVL.

The CDR3 here is CASNLQGARTGELFF. CDR3 DNA: TGTGCCAGCAATCTACAGGGGGCGCGTACCGGGGAGCTGTTTTTT. The chain joins TRBV27 to TRBJ2-2; TRBD1 agrees at 9 bases. The germline V gene encodes CDR1 MNHEY and CDR2 SMNVEV (reference sequence). There are 15 residues in the CDR3. V lost 7 bases and J lost 5; bases outside the gene matches: 8.

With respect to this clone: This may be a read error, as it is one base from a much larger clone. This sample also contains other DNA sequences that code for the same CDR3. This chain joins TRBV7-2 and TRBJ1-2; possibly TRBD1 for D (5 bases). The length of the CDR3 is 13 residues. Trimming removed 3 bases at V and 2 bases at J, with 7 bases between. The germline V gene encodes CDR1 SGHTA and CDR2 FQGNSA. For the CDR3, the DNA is TGTGCCAGCAGCTTGAGGGGCAACTATGGCTACACCTTC. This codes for CASSLRGNYGYTF.

CDR3 protein: CASSQVGLGSGAAKAGELFF. CDR3 coding DNA: TGTGCCAGCAGCCAAGTAGGGCTGGGTAGCGGGGCCGCAAAGGCCGGGGAGCTGTTTTTT. V and J are TRBV3-1 (or the pseudogene TRBV3-2) and TRBJ2-2; 8 bases agree with TRBD2. CDR1 LGHDT and CDR2 YNNKEL come from the germline V gene (reference sequence). V dropped 1 base and J dropped 6; count of bases not matched to a gene: 19. There are 20 residues in the CDR3.

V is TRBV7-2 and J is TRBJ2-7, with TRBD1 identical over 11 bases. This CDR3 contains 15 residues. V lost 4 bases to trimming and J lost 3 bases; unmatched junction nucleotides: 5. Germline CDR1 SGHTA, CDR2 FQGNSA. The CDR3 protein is CASSSDRGRVYEQYF. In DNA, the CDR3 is TGTGCCAGCAGCTCGGACAGGGGGCGGGTCTACGAGCAGTACTTC.

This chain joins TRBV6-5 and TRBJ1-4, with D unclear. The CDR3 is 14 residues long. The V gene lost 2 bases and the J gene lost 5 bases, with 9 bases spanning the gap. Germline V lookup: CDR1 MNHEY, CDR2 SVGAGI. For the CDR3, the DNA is TGTGCCAGCAGTTACGGTCTTCACAATGAAAAACTGTTTTTT. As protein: CASSYGLHNEKLFF.

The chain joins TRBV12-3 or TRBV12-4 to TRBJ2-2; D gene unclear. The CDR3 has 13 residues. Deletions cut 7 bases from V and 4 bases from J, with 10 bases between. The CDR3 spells CASTDTGTGELFF. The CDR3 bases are TGTGCCAGCACCGACACTGGCACCGGGGAGCTGTTTTTT.

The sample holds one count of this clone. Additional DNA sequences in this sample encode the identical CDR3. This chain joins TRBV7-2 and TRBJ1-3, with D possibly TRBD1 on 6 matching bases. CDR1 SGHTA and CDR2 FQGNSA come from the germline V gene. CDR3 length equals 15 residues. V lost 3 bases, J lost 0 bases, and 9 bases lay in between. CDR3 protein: CASSLTGVSGNTIYF. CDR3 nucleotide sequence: TGTGCCAGCAGCTTGACAGGTGTCTCTGGAAACACCATATATTTT.

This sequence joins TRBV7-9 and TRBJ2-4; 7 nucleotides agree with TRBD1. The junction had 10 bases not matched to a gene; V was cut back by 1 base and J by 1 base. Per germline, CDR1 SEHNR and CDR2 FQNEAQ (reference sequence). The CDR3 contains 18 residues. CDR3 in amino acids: CASSLVISAGGAKNIQYF. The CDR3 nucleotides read TGTGCCAGCAGCTTAGTCATCAGCGCAGGGGGTGCCAAAAACATTCAGTACTTC.